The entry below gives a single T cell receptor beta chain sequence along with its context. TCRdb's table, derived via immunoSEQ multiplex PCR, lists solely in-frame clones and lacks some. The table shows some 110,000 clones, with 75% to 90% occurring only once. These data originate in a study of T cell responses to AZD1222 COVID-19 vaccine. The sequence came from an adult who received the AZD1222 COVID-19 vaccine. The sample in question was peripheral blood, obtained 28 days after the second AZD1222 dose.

For the CDR3, the DNA is TGTGCCAGCAGCTTAGCGACAGGGCGGCGGAATGAGCAGTTCTTC. It encodes CASSLATGRRNEQFF. This chain joins TRBV7-2 and TRBJ2-1; 7 bases map to TRBD1. The germline CDR1 and CDR2 sequences are SGHTA and FQGNSA. This CDR3 region has 15 residues. The J segment lost 7 bases and the V segment lost 0 bases, leaving 6 bases of the junction unmatched.